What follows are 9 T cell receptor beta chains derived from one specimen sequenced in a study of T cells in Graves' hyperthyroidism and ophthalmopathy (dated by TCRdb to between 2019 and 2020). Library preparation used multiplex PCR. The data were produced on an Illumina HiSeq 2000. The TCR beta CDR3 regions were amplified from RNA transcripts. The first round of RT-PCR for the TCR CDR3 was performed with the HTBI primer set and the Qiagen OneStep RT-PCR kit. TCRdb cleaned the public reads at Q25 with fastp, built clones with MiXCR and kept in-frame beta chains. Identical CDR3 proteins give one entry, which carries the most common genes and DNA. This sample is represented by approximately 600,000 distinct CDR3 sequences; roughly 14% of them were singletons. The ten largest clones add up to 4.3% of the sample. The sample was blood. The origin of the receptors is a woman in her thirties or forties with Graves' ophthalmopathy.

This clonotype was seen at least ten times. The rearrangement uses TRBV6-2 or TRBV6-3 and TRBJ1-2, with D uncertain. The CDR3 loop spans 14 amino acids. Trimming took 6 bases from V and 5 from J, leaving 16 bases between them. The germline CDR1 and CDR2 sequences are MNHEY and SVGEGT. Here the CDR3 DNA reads TGTGCCAGCAGCCCATCAGGCCCGGGGTATGGCTACACCTTC. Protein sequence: CASSPSGPGYGYTF.

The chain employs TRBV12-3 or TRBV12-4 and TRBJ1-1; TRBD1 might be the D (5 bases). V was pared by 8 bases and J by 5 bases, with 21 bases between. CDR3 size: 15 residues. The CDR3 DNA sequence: TGTGCCAGCGGCTCGCTTGGTGCAGGGTATACTGAAGCTTTCTTT. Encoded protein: CASGSLGAGYTEAFF.

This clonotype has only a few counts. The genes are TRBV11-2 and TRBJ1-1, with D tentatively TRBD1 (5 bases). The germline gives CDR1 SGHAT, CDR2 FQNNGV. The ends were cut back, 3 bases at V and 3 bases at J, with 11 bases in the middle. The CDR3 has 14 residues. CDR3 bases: TGTGCCAGCAGCTTCCGGCGGGGGGACACTGAAGCTTTCTTT. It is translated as CASSFRRGDTEAFF. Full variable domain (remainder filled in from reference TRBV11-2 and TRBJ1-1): EAGVAQSPRYKIIEKRQSVAFWCNPISGHATLYWYQQILGQGPKLLIQFQNNGVVDDSQLPKDRFSAERLKGVDSTLKIQPAKLEDSAVYLCASSFRRGDTEAFFGQGTRLTVV.

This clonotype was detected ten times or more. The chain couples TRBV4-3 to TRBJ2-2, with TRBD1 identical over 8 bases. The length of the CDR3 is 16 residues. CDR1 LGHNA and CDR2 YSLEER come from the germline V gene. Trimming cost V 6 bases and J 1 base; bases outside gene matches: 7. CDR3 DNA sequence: TGCGCCAGCAGGGGGGGACAGGAACTGAACACCGGGGAGCTGTTTTTT. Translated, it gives CASRGGQELNTGELFF.

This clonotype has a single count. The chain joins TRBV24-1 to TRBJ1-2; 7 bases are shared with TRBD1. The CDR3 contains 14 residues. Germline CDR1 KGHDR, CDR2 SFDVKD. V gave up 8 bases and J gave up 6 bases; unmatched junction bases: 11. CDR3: CATTTGALGDGYTF. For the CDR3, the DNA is TGTGCCACCACTACAGGGGCTCTTGGGGATGGCTACACCTTC.

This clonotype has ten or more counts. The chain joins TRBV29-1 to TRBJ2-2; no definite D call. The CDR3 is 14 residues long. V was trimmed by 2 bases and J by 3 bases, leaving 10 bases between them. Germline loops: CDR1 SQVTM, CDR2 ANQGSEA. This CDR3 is CSVESGDYTGELFF. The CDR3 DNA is TGCAGCGTTGAATCGGGTGACTACACCGGGGAGCTGTTTTTT.

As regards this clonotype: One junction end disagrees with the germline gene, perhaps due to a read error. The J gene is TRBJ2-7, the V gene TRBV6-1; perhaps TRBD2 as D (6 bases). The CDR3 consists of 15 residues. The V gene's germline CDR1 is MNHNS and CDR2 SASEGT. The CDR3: CAGSEEDSGSYEQYF. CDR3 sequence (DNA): TGTGCCGGCAGTGAAGAAGATAGCGGCTCCTACGAGCAGTACTTC.

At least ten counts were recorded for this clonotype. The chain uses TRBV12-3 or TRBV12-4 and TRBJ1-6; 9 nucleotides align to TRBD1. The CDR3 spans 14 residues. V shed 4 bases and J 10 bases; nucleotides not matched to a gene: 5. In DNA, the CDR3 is TGTGCCAGCAGTTCAACAGGGGGCCAGTCACCCCTCCACTTT. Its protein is CASSSTGGQSPLHF.

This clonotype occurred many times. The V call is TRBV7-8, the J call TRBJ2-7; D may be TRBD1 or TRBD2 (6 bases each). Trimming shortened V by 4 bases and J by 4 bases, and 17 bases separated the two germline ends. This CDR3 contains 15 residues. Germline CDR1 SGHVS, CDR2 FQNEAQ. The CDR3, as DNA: TGTGCCAGCAGCTCCTCGTCGGGGGCTACTTACGAGCAGTACTTC. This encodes CASSSSSGATYEQYF. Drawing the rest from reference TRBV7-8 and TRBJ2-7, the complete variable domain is GAGVSQSPRYKVAKRGQDVALRCDPISGHVSLFWYQQALGQGPEFLTYFQNEAQLDKSGLPSDRFFAERPEGSVSTLKIQRTQQEDSAVYLCASSSSSGATYEQYFGPGTRLTVT.